This entry lists 22 T cell receptor beta chains sequenced from one sample in a study of blood T cell repertoires in COVID-19. Assay: immunoSEQ multiplex PCR; the TCRdb copy retains only in-frame clones and omits some. The sample holds around 110,000 clones, around 78% seen once. The sequenced sample was peripheral blood. Receptors originate from a man younger than 40 with acute or convalescent COVID-19.

V and J are TRBV6-5 and TRBJ2-1; 13 bases fit TRBD2. V lost 6 bases, J lost 8 bases, and 7 bases stayed unmatched. Germline CDR1 and CDR2: MNHEY and SVGAGI. CDR3 size: 15 residues. The CDR3 loop reads CASSLLAGGPDEQFF. CDR3 DNA sequence: TGTGCCAGCAGCTTACTAGCGGGAGGGCCGGATGAGCAGTTCTTC.

CDR3 in amino acids: CASSKGAGGERNEQFF. The CDR3 DNA sequence: TGTGCCAGCAGCAAGGGGGCGGGAGGGGAGCGCAATGAGCAGTTCTTC. The V call is TRBV11-2, the J call TRBJ2-1; 9 bases match TRBD2. The CDR3 runs to 16 residues. V was pared by 5 bases and J by 6 bases, with 11 bases of the junction left unmatched. Germline lookup yields CDR1 SGHAT and CDR2 FQNNGV.

The rearrangement joins TRBV12-5 to TRBJ1-1; TRBD1 is a possible D gene (5 bases). Germline-derived CDR1 and CDR2 are LGHNT and FRNRAP. Trimming left V 5 bases short and J 3 bases short, with 10 bases between. This CDR3 comprises 13 residues. The CDR3: CASGEDTHTEAFF. The CDR3 coding sequence is TGTGCTAGTGGTGAGGACACTCACACTGAAGCTTTCTTT.

The rearrangement uses TRBV6-2 or TRBV6-3 and TRBJ1-5; possible D gene TRBD1, 5 bases. The V end lost 0 bases, the J end lost 5 bases, and 14 bases lay between the germline ends. This CDR3 contains 16 residues. Germline lookup yields CDR1 MNHEY and CDR2 SVGEGT. CDR3 amino acids: CASSYSGRQFDQPQHF. DNA for the CDR3: TGTGCCAGCAGTTACTCGGGGCGTCAGTTTGATCAGCCCCAGCATTTT.

The chain uses TRBV19 and TRBJ1-4; no reliable D call. CDR1 and CDR2 from the germline V gene are LNHDA and SQIVND (reference sequence). Trimming left V 1 base short and J 8 bases short, with 8 bases between. The CDR3 consists of 13 residues. CDR3 in amino acids: CASSIVSSEKLFF. DNA for the CDR3: TGTGCCAGTAGTATAGTTAGCAGCGAAAAACTGTTTTTT.

The chain links TRBV14 to TRBJ2-7; 7 positions match TRBD1. This CDR3 comprises 17 residues. Looked up from germline, CDR1 is SGHDN and CDR2 is FVKESK. The J segment lost 4 bases and the V segment lost 0 bases, leaving 12 bases of the junction unmatched. The CDR3 region is CASSQDLRDSGGYEQYF. The CDR3 coding sequence is TGTGCCAGCAGCCAAGATCTCAGGGACAGTGGCGGGTACGAGCAGTACTTC.

The chain uses TRBV25-1 and TRBJ2-3, with 10 bases fitting TRBD2. The CDR3 spans 14 residues. Germline CDR1 reads MGHDK; CDR2 reads SYGVNS. Trimming took 8 bases from V and 4 from J; bases not matched to a gene: 6. The CDR3, as DNA: TGTGCCAGCGGTCTAGCGGGAGCGTCAGATACGCAGTATTTT. This translates into CASGLAGASDTQYF. Full variable domain (rest looked up from reference TRBV25-1 and TRBJ2-3): EADIYQTPRYLVIGTGKKITLECSQTMGHDKMYWYQQDPGMELHLIHYSYGVNSTEKGDLSSESTVSRIRTEHFPLTLESARPSHTSQYLCASGLAGASDTQYFGPGTRLTVL.

The chain uses TRBV3-1 (or the pseudogene TRBV3-2) and TRBJ2-3, with a weak D call TRBD2 (6 bases). Trimming shortened V by 3 bases and J by 6 bases, and 13 bases separated the two germline ends. CDR1 and CDR2 (germline): LGHDT, YNNKEL (reference sequence). The CDR3 consists of 14 residues. CDR3 loop: CASSHRAAGDTQYF. In nucleotides, the CDR3 is TGTGCCAGCAGCCACCGGGCCGCGGGGGATACGCAGTATTTT.

The gene calls are TRBV6-5 and TRBJ1-5, with 7 bases lining up with TRBD1. Germline CDR1 and CDR2: MNHEY and SVGAGI. V dropped 5 bases and J dropped 7; count of bases not matched to a gene: 11. The CDR3 contains 15 residues. CDR3 amino acids: CASSPGTENDQPQHF. For the CDR3, the DNA is TGTGCCAGCAGTCCCGGGACAGAAAACGACCAGCCCCAGCATTTT.

This chain's CDR3 is CAIISDKYNEQFF. Here the CDR3 DNA reads TGTGCCATCATTTCCGACAAATACAATGAGCAGTTCTTC. The genes are TRBV10-3 and TRBJ2-1; D gene ambiguous. Trimming took 7 bases from V and 4 from J, leaving 11 bases between them. Per germline, CDR1 ENHRY and CDR2 SYGVKD. CDR3 size: 13 residues.

The chain joins TRBV1 to TRBJ2-5; the table gives TRBD1 as D, unverified against the DNA. TRBV1 is listed as a pseudogene. The CDR3 covers 18 residues. This chain's CDR3 is CTSSHLQSGTGSLKTQYF. The CDR3 DNA follows: TGCACCAGCAGCCATCTGCAATCCGGGACAGGGTCCCTGAAGACCCAGTACTTC.

This rearrangement joins TRBV5-5 to TRBJ2-1, with unresolved D. V gave up 5 bases and J gave up 2 bases, with 17 bases separating them. The CDR3 runs to 16 residues. Per the germline V gene, CDR1 is SGHKS and CDR2 is YYEKEE (reference sequence). The CDR3 spells CASSSIQRGPYNEQFF. CDR3 sequence (DNA): TGTGCCAGCAGTTCCATTCAAAGAGGCCCCTACAATGAGCAGTTCTTC.

This clone has more than one count but fewer than ten. The genes are TRBV7-2 and TRBJ2-2, with 9 bases identical to TRBD2. V shed 0 bases, J shed 9 bases, and the junction held 5 bases outside the gene matches. The CDR3 extends over 15 amino acids. The germline gives CDR1 SGHTA, CDR2 FQGNSA. The CDR3 loop is CASSLAGTSSRELFF. The CDR3 DNA sequence: TGTGCCAGCAGCTTAGCCGGGACTAGCTCGCGGGAGCTGTTTTTT. Full variable domain (rest looked up from reference TRBV7-2 and TRBJ2-2): GAGVSQSPSNKVTEKGKDVELRCDPISGHTALYWYRQSLGQGLEFLIYFQGNSAPDKSGLPSDRFSAERTGGSVSTLTIQRTQQEDSAVYLCASSLAGTSSRELFFGEGSRLTVL.

The chain uses TRBV4-3 and TRBJ1-2, with TRBD1 matching over 7 bases. CDR1 and CDR2 (germline): LGHNA, YSLEER. After removal of 5 bases from V and 3 bases from J, the junction contained 9 bases not matched to a gene. The CDR3 length is 15 residues. The CDR3 DNA follows: TGCGCCAGCAGCGGACAGGACAGAAACTACTATGGCTACACCTTC. Its translation is CASSGQDRNYYGYTF.

The DNA for the CDR3 is TGTGCCAGCAGCAAGAGACTAGCGGGGGGGAGCACAGATACGCAGTATTTT. Protein product: CASSKRLAGGSTDTQYF. The chain links TRBV14 to TRBJ2-3; 14 nucleotides align to TRBD2. With V trimmed by 5 bases and J by 0 bases, 4 bases remained unmatched. CDR3 length equals 17 residues. Per germline, CDR1 SGHDN and CDR2 FVKESK. Supplemented by reference TRBV14 and TRBJ2-3, the full variable domain reads EAGVTQFPSHSVIEKGQTVTLRCDPISGHDNLYWYRRVMGKEIKFLLHFVKESKQDESGMPNNRFLAERTGGTYSTLKVQPAELEDSGVYFCASSKRLAGGSTDTQYFGPGTRLTVL.

The chain joins TRBV27 to TRBJ2-3; 9 bases match TRBD2. V lost 3 bases to trimming and J lost 3 bases; unmatched junction nucleotides: 1. CDR1 is MNHEY and CDR2 is SMNVEV in the germline V gene (reference sequence). CDR3 length: 14 residues. The CDR3 spells CASSFGLATDTQYF. CDR3 in DNA: TGTGCCAGCAGTTTCGGACTAGCGACAGATACGCAGTATTTT.

V is TRBV19 and J is TRBJ2-1; 10 bases are shared with TRBD2. Germline assignment: CDR1 LNHDA and CDR2 SQIVND (reference sequence). With V trimmed by 5 bases and J by 8 bases, 6 bases remained unmatched. There are 14 residues in the CDR3. CDR3 in DNA: TGTGCCAGTAGTCTAGCGGGAGTGATCGATGAGCAGTTCTTC. Translated, it gives CASSLAGVIDEQFF.

The V gene is TRBV6-2 or TRBV6-3, the J gene TRBJ2-7; D not certain. Germline V gene lookup returns CDR1 MNHEY and CDR2 SVGEGT. The CDR3 has 13 residues. Deletions cut 0 bases from V and 0 bases from J, with 3 bases between. CDR3 residues: CASSYSASYEQYF. The CDR3 bases are TGTGCCAGCAGTTACTCGGCCTCCTACGAGCAGTACTTC.

This clone was counted once. The chain has TRBV9 and TRBJ1-3, with 8 bases that match TRBD1. V was pared by 4 bases and J by 3 bases, with 6 bases of the junction left unmatched. Germline loops: CDR1 SGDLS, CDR2 YYNGEE. The CDR3 loop spans 15 amino acids. CDR3 sequence (DNA): TGTGCCAGCAGCCCAAGAGGACAGGGTGGAAACACCATATATTTT. Translated, it gives CASSPRGQGGNTIYF.

This clone was detected a few times. The genes are TRBV2 and TRBJ1-1; D perhaps matches TRBD1 (6 bases). Between the trimmed V and J ends, which lost 7 bases and 1 base, there was a span of 13 bases. This CDR3 region has 14 residues. Germline CDR1 is SNHLY and CDR2 is FYNNEI. CDR3 region: CASKGGQENTEAFF. The CDR3 nucleotides are TGTGCCAGCAAGGGGGGGCAGGAGAACACTGAAGCTTTCTTT. Full variable domain (remainder filled in from reference TRBV2 and TRBJ1-1): EPEVTQTPSHQVTQMGQEVILRCVPISNHLYFYWYRQILGQKVEFLVSFYNNEISEKSEIFDDQFSVERPDGSNFTLKIRSTKLEDSAMYFCASKGGQENTEAFFGQGTRLTVV.

The V gene is TRBV15, the J gene TRBJ2-7; TRBD1 aligns across 7 bases. V lost 0 bases, J lost 0 bases, and 8 bases stayed unmatched. Germline V gene sequence: CDR1 LNHNV, CDR2 YYDKDF (reference sequence). The CDR3 is 17 amino acids. CDR3 sequence reads: CATSRDRTGGSSYEQYF. CDR3 in DNA: TGTGCCACCAGCAGAGATCGGACAGGTGGGAGCTCCTACGAGCAGTACTTC.

This clone has just a few counts. The J gene is TRBJ2-2, the V gene TRBV6-2 or TRBV6-3; possibly TRBD1 for D (6 bases). Trimming left V 2 bases short and J 4 bases short, with 11 bases between. From germline, CDR1 is MNHEY and CDR2 SVGEGT. This CDR3 is built from 15 residues. The DNA of the CDR3 is TGTGCCAGCAGTTACGCACAGGGATCCACCGGGGAGCTGTTTTTT. Protein: CASSYAQGSTGELFF.